This T cell receptor beta chain was identified during a study of T cell clones after liver transplantation. Study-wide points: Migration into the graft, not deletion, may explain lost graft donor-reactive T cells.

On this clone itself: What it binds is not known.

The data were produced by immunoSEQ multiplex PCR, yet TCRdb's version contains in-frame clones alone and is incomplete. This sample has roughly 100,000 clones, with 84% found just once. The sample was CD4+ T cells from blood, taken 45 to 50 months after liver transplant. The TCR originated in a human patient who received a liver transplant. Some T cells could come from the graft donor.

CDR3 residues: CATSRRGAGDTQYF. In DNA form, the CDR3 reads TGTGCCACCAGCAGGAGGGGGGCGGGGGATACGCAGTATTTT. V is TRBV15 and J is TRBJ2-3, with D tentatively TRBD1 or TRBD2 (6 bases each). CDR3 length equals 14 residues. Germline V gene data show CDR1 as LNHNV and CDR2 as YYDKDF (reference sequence). V gave up 3 bases and J gave up 6 bases, with 13 bases separating them.